A selection of T cell receptor beta chains follows, all from one sample in a study of Ad26.COV2.S vaccination and SARS-CoV-2 variants. Repertoires were generated with immunoSEQ multiplex PCR, while TCRdb's copy carries only in-frame clones and drops some. The sample holds over 400,000 clones, about nine tenths seen once. Sample: peripheral blood, taken in a trial of Ad26.COV2.S vaccine versus placebo. Receptors were obtained from a person aged 18-60 years who received the Ad26.COV2.S COVID-19 vaccine or a placebo. Both conserved end residues are part of each CDR3. D genes are given only for firm matches. Size values are once, few and many counts, or a class for expanded clones, and some rows have none.

len,d_gene,v_gene,j_gene,abundance,CDR3nt,CDR3aa
16,TRBD2,TRBV10-3,TRBJ2-1,-,TGTGCCATCAGCTCTACTAGCGGGAGCTCCTACAATGAGCAGTTCTTC,CAISSTSGSSYNEQFF
13,-,TRBV27,TRBJ2-6,few,TGTGCCAGCAGTTTATCCGGGGCCAACGTCCTGACTTTC,CASSLSGANVLTF
11,-,TRBV7-2,TRBJ2-2,-,TGTGCCAGCACCCTTCAGGGGGAGCTGTTTTTT,CASTLQGELFF
19,TRBD2,TRBV5-4,TRBJ2-3,-,TGTGCCAGCAGAATACCCCTAGCGGGAGAAGCCCCTAGCACAGATACGCAGTATTTT,CASRIPLAGEAPSTDTQYF
17,TRBD2,TRBV7-3,TRBJ2-2,once,TGTGCCAGCAGCTCCCAGCCGGGACTAGCGCGAACCGGGGAGCTGTTTTTT,CASSSQPGLARTGELFF
15,-,TRBV19,TRBJ2-6,once,TGTGCCAGTAGTATTGGAGGATCCGGGGCCAACGTCCTGACTTTC,CASSIGGSGANVLTF
16,TRBD1,TRBV3-1/TRBV3-2,TRBJ2-2,-,TGTGCCAGCAGCCAAGGCGCAGGGGGATTGAGCGGGGAGCTGTTTTTT,CASSQGAGGLSGELFF
15,TRBD2,TRBV7-8,TRBJ2-7,-,TGTGCCAGCAGAAATTCGGGAGGGCCAATAGGCGAGCAGTACTTC,CASRNSGGPIGEQYF
16,-,TRBV5-6,TRBJ2-5,once,TGTGCCAGCAGCTTCCATCCCAGGGGGGTCGGGGAGACCCAGTACTTC,CASSFHPRGVGETQYF
17,TRBD1,TRBV6-4,TRBJ2-2,once,TGTGCCAGCAGTGAGTCAGCCGGGACAGTGAACACCGGGGAGCTGTTTTTT,CASSESAGTVNTGELFF
14,-,TRBV11-1,TRBJ1-1,-,TGTGCCAGCTGTCCTAGACCGGGGAACACTGAAGCTTTCTTT,CASCPRPGNTEAFF